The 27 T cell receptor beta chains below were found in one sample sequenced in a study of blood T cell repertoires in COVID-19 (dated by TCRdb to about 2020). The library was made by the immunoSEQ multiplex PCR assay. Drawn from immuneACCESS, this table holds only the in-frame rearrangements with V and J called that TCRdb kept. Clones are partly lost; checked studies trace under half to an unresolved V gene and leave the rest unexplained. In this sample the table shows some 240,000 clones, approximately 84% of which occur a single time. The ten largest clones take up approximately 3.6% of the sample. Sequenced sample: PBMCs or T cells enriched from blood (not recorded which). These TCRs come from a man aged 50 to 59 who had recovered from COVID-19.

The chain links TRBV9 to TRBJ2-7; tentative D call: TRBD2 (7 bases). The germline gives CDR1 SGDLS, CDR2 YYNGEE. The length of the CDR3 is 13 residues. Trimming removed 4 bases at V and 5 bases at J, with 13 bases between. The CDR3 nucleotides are TGTGCCAGCAGCAGGGGGGGTTTGGACGAGCAGTACTTC. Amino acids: CASSRGGLDEQYF.

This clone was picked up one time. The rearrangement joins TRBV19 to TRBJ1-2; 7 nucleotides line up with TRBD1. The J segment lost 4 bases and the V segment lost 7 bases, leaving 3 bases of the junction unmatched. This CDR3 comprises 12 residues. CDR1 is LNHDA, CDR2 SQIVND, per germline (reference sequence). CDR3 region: CASIGQAYGYTF. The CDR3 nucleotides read TGTGCCAGTATTGGACAGGCCTATGGCTACACCTTC.

CDR3 residues: CASRDPGGINYGYTF. The DNA for the CDR3 is TGCGCCAGCAGGGATCCAGGGGGAATAAACTATGGCTACACCTTC. This chain uses TRBV10-2 with TRBJ1-2, with TRBD1 identical over 7 bases. This CDR3 is 15 amino acids long. Trimming cost V 6 bases and J 2 bases; bases outside gene matches: 9. Per the germline V gene, CDR1 is WSHSY and CDR2 is SAAADI.

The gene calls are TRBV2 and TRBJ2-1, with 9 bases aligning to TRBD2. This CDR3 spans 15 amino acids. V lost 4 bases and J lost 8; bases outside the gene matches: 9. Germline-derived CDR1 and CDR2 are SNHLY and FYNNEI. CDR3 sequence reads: CASSVAGASDYEQFF. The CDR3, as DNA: TGTGCCAGCAGTGTAGCGGGGGCTTCTGACTATGAGCAGTTCTTC.

The CDR3 region has the DNA TGTGCCAGCAGCTTGGGGCCCGGCTACACCTTC. It encodes CASSLGPGYTF. This rearrangement joins TRBV5-6 to TRBJ1-2; no firm D call. The CDR3 runs to 11 residues. The germline V and J ends were trimmed by 0 bases and 8 bases, with 5 bases remaining between them. Germline CDR1 is SGHDT and CDR2 is YYEEEE.

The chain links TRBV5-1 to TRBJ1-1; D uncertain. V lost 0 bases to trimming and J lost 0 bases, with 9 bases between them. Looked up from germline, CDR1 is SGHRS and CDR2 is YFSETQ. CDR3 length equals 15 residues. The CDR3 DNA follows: TGCGCCAGCAGCTTGGCAGTTAACATGAACACTGAAGCTTTCTTT. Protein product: CASSLAVNMNTEAFF. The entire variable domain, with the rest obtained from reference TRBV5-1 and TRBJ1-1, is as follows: KAGVTQTPRYLIKTRGQQVTLSCSPISGHRSVSWYQQTPGQGLQFLFEYFSETQRNKGNFPGRFSGRQFSNSRSEMNVSTLELGDSALYLCASSLAVNMNTEAFFGQGTRLTVV.

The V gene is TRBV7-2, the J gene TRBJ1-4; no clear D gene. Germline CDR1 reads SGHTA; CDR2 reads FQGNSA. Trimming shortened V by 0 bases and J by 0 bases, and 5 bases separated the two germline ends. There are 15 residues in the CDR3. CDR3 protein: CASSLAQATNEKLFF. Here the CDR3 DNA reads TGTGCCAGCAGCTTAGCTCAGGCAACTAATGAAAAACTGTTTTTT.

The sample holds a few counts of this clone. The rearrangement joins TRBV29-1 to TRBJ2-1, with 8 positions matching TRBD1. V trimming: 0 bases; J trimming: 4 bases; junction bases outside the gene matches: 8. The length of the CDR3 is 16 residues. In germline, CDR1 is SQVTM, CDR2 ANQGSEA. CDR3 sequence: CSVEDPDREGYNEQFF. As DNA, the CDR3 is TGCAGCGTTGAAGATCCGGACAGGGAAGGGTACAATGAGCAGTTCTTC.

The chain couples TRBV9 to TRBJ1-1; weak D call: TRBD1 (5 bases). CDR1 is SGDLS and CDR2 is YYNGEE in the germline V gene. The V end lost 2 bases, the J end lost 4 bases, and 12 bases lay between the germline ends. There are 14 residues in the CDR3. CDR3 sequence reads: CASSVAQEGTEAFF. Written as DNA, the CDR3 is TGTGCCAGCAGCGTTGCACAGGAGGGCACTGAAGCTTTCTTT. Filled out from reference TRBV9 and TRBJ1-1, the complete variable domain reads DSGVTQTPKHLITATGQRVTLRCSPRSGDLSVYWYQQSLDQGLQFLIQYYNGEERAKGNILERFSAQQFPDLHSELNLSSLELGDSALYFCASSVAQEGTEAFFGQGTRLTVV.

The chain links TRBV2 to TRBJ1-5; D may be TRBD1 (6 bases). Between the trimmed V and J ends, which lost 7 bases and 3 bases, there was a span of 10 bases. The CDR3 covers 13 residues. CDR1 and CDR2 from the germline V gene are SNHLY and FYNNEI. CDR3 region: CASNEGVNQPQHF. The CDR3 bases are TGTGCCAGCAACGAGGGGGTCAATCAGCCCCAGCATTTT.

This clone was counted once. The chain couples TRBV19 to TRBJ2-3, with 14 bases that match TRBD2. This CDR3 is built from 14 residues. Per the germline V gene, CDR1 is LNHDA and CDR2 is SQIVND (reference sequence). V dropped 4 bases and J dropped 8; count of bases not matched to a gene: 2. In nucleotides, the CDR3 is TGTGCCAGTAGTACGGGGACTAGCGGGGGTACGCAGTATTTT. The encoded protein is CASSTGTSGGTQYF.

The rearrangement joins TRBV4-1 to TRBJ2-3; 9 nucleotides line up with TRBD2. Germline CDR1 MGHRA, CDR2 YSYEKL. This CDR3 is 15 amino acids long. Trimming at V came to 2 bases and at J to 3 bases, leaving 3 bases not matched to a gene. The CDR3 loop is CASSQPTSGTDTQYF. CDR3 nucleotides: TGCGCCAGCAGCCAACCTACTAGCGGGACAGATACGCAGTATTTT.

Written as DNA, the CDR3 is TGTGCCAGCAGCTTAAGGGCTAGCGGGGCTAACACAGATACGCAGTATTTT. Translating it yields CASSLRASGANTDTQYF. The chain uses TRBV7-2 and TRBJ2-3; TRBD2 agrees at 9 bases. This CDR3 has 17 residues. The J segment lost 2 bases and the V segment lost 2 bases, leaving 8 bases of the junction unmatched. Germline CDR1 reads SGHTA; CDR2 reads FQGNSA.

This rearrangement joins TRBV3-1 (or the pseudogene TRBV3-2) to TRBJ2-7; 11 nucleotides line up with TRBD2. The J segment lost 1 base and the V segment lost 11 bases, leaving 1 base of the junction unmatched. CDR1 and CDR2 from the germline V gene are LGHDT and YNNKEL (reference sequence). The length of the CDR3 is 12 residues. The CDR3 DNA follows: TGTGCCTCTAGCGGGGGGTCCTACGAGCAGTACTTC. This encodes CASSGGSYEQYF.

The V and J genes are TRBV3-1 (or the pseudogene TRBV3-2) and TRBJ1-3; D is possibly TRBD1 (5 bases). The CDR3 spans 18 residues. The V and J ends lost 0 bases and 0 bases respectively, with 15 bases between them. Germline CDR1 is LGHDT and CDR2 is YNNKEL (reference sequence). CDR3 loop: CASSQDFSSGNSGNTIYF. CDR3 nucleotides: TGTGCCAGCAGCCAAGATTTTAGCTCAGGGAACTCTGGAAACACCATATATTTT.

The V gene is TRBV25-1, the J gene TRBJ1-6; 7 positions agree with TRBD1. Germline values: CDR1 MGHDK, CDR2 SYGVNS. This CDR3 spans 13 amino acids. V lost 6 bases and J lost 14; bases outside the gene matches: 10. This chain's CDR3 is CASRGPGGKALHF. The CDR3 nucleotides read TGTGCCAGCAGAGGTCCAGGGGGTAAGGCCCTCCACTTT.

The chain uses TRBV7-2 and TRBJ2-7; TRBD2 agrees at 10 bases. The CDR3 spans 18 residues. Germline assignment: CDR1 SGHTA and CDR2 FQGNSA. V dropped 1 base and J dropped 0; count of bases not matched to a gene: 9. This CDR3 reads CASSLVPRASGSSYEQYF. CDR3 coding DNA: TGTGCCAGCAGCTTAGTGCCCCGGGCTAGCGGGAGCTCCTACGAGCAGTACTTC.

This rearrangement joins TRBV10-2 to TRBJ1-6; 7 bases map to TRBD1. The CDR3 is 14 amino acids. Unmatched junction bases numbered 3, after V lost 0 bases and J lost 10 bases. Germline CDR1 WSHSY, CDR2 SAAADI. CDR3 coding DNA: TGCGCCAGCAGTGAGTCAGCAGGGGGGTCACCCCTCCACTTT. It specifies CASSESAGGSPLHF.

The CDR3 sequence is CASSGGLAGGPTDTQYF. CDR3 bases: TGCGCCAGCAGCGGTGGGCTAGCGGGAGGGCCTACAGATACGCAGTATTTT. V gene TRBV5-1 combines with J gene TRBJ2-3; 12 positions agree with TRBD2. The V and J ends lost 4 bases and 3 bases, in that order; junction bases with no gene match: 9. In germline, CDR1 is SGHRS, CDR2 YFSETQ. CDR3 size: 17 residues.

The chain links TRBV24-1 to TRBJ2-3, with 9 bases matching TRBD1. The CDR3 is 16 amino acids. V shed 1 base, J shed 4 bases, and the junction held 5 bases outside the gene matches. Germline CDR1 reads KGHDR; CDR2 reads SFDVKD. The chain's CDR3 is CATSDFNRGRSDTQYF. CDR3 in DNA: TGTGCCACCAGTGATTTTAACAGGGGGCGATCAGATACGCAGTATTTT.

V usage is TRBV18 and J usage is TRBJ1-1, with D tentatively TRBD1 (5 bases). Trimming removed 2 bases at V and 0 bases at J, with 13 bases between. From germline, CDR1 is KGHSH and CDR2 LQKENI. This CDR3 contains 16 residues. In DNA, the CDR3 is TGTGCCAGCTCACCAATCCAGGGATTCATGAACACTGAAGCTTTCTTT. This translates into CASSPIQGFMNTEAFF.

The CDR3 nucleotides are TGTGCCAGCAGCCAATGGCTAGCGTCAGAGCAGTTCTTC. Its protein product is CASSQWLASEQFF. V is TRBV3-1 (or the pseudogene TRBV3-2) and J is TRBJ2-1; the D gene is possibly TRBD2 (6 bases). V lost 2 bases, J lost 10 bases, and 12 bases lay in between. This CDR3 spans 13 amino acids. Germline CDR1 and CDR2: LGHDT and YNNKEL (reference sequence).

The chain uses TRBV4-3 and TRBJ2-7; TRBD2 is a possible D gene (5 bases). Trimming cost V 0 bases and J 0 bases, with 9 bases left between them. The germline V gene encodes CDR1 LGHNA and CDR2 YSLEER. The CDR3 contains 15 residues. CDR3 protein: CASSQERASSYEQYF. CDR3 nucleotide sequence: TGCGCCAGCAGCCAAGAGAGGGCTAGCTCCTACGAGCAGTACTTC.

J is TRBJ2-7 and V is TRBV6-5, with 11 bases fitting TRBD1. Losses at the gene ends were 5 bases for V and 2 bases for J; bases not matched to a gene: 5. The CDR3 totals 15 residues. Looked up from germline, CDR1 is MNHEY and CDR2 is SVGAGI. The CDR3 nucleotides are TGTGCCAGCAGTAAGGGGACAGGGGGAACCTACGAGCAGTACTTC. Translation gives CASSKGTGGTYEQYF.

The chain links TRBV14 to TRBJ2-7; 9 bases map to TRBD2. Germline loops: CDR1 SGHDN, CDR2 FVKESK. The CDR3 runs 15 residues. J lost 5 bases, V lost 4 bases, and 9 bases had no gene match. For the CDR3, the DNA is TGTGCCAGCAGCCTCGGGAATAGCGGGGGAAACGAGCAGTACTTC. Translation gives CASSLGNSGGNEQYF.

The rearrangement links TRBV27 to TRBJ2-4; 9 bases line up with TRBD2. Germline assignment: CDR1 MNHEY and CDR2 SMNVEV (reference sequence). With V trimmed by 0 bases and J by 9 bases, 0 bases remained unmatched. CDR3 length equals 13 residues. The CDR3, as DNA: TGTGCCAGCAGTTTATCTAGCGGGAGCATTCAGTACTTC. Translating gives CASSLSSGSIQYF.

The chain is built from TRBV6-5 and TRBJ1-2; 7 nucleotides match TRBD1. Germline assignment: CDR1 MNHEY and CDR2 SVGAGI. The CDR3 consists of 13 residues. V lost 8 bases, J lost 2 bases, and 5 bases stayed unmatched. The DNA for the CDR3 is TGTGCCAGCGAACCGGGACAGAACTATGGCTACACCTTC. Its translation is CASEPGQNYGYTF.